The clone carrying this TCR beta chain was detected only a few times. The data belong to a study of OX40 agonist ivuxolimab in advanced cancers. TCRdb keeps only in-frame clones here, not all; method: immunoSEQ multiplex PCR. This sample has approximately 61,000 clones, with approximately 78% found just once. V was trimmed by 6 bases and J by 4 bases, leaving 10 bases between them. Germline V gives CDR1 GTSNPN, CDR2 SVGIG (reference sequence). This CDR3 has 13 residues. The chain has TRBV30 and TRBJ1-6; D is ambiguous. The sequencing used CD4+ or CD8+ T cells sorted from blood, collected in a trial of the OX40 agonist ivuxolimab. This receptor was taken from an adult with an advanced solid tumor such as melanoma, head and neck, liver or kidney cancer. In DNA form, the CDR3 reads TGTGCCTGCCAAGCTATATATAATTCACCCCTCCACTTT. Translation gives CACQAIYNSPLHF. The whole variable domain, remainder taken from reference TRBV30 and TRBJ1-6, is SQTIHQWPATLVQPVGSPLSLECTVEGTSNPNLYWYRQAAGRGLQLLFYSVGIGQISSEVPQNLSASRPQDRQFILSSKKLLLSDSGFYLCACQAIYNSPLHFGNGTRLTVT.